The table lists the clone carrying this TCR beta chain with a few counts. Antigen: not known. 5'RACE with constant-segment primers yielded barcoded, UMI-tagged TCR alpha and TCR beta cDNA libraries. TCRdb itself ran the 5' RACE reads through MiXCR, one entry per CDR3 protein. The table shows around 90,000 distinct CDR3 sequences, with 10% to 15% occurring only once. The entry originates in a study of T-cell memory formation after mild COVID-19. Study-level results: Some responding clones appeared in pre-infection memory, suggesting cross-reactive memory joined.

V lost 4 bases and J 2 bases, leaving 8 bases between the germline ends. The CDR3 has 13 amino acids. Per germline, CDR1 MDHEN and CDR2 SYDVKM. This receptor was taken from an adult woman who had mild COVID-19 (a few samples of this study predate the infection). Cell type and time point are not known. Sequencing used PBMCs or a T cell subset sorted from them (not recorded which). This chain links TRBV28 with TRBJ1-2; D unclear. The CDR3 DNA follows: TGTGCCAGCAGTTACAACCCCAACTATGGCTACACCTTC. This codes for CASSYNPNYGYTF.